This T cell receptor (beta chain) is drawn from a study of CD8+ T cells in alopecia areata. Study-level information: Patients in the treated group were given tofacitinib by mouth, 5 to 10 mg twice a day.

Extraction and reverse transcription of RNA yielded cDNA as the sequencing template. This table comes from immunoSEQ multiplex PCR, and its TCRdb copy is limited to in-frame clones, with some not included. The data hold approximately 180,000 clones, with about three fifths observed a single time. Study conclusions and caveats: Scalp lesions, especially in alopecia totalis/universalis, had higher clonality than normal scalp. Persistence during tofacitinib was seen for many expanded lesional clones in scalp and blood.

This CDR3 contains 10 residues. Germline V gene data show CDR1 as SQVTM and CDR2 as ANQGSEA. Trimming stripped 4 bases from V and 10 bases from J, with 10 bases between. Treatment defined: oral pan-JAK inhibitor, 5-10 mg twice daily. This clone was picked up a small number of times. Its antigen is as yet unknown. The TCR was taken from a human donor with alopecia areata. The chain carries TRBV29-1 and TRBJ2-5, with a possible D match to TRBD1 (6 bases). The sequenced sample was CD4+ T cells sorted from blood, obtained at week 24, from a patient treated with tofacitinib. The CDR3 region is CSVGEGVQYF. The CDR3 bases are TGCAGCGTTGGTGAGGGGGTCCAGTACTTC. Supplemented by reference TRBV29-1 and TRBJ2-5, the full variable domain reads SAVISQKPSRDICQRGTSLTIQCQVDSQVTMMFWYRQQPGQSLTLIATANQGSEATYESGFVIDKFPISRPNLTFSTLTVSNMSPEDSSIYLCSVGEGVQYFGPGTRLLVL.